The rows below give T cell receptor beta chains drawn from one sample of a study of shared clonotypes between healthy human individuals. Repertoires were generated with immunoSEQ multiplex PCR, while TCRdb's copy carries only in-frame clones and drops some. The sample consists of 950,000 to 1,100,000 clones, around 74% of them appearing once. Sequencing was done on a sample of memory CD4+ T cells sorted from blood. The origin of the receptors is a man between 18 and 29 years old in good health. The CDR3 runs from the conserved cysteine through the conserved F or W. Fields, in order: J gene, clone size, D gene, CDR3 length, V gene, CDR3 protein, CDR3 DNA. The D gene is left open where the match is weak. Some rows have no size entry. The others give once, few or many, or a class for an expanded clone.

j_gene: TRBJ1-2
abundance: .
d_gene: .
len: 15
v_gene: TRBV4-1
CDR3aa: CASSQKGEGFYGYTF
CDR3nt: TGCGCCAGCAGCCAGAAGGGGGAAGGGTTTTATGGCTACACCTTC

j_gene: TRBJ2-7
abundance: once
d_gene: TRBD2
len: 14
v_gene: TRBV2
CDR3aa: CASSRTGLAYEQYF
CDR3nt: TGTGCCAGCAGTCGCACGGGACTAGCGTACGAGCAGTACTTC

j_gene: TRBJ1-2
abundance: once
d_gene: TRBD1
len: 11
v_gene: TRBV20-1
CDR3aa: CSASQGVGYTF
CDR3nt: TGCAGTGCCTCACAGGGGGTCGGCTACACCTTC

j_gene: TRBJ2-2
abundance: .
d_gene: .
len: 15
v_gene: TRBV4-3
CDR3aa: CASSQRDFGTGELFF
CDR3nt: TGCGCCAGCAGCCAGCGGGATTTCGGCACCGGGGAGCTGTTTTTT

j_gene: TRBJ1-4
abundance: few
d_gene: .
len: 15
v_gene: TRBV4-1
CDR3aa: CASSQTGTLDEKLFF
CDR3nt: TGCGCCAGCAGCCAGACCGGGACATTGGATGAAAAACTGTTTTTT

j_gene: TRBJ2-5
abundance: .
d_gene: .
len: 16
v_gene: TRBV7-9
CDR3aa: CASSRSQGIYGETQYF
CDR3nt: TGTGCCAGCAGCCGCTCCCAGGGTATTTACGGAGAGACCCAGTACTTC

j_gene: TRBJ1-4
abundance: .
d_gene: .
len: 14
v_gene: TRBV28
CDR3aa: CASSLGWRNEKLFF
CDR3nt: TGTGCCAGCAGCCTCGGGTGGCGTAATGAAAAACTGTTTTTT

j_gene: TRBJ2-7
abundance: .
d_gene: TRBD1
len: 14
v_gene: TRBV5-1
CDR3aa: CASSYDRGNHEQYF
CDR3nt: TGCGCCAGCAGTTACGACAGGGGGAACCACGAGCAGTACTTC

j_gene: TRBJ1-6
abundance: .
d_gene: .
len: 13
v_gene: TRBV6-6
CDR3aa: CASSPVKDSPLHF
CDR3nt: TGTGCCAGCAGCCCAGTAAAGGATTCACCCCTCCACTTT

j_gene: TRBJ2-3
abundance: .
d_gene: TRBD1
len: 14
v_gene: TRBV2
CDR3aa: CASSGWTGSDTQYF
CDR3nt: TGTGCCAGCAGTGGGTGGACAGGATCAGATACGCAGTATTTT

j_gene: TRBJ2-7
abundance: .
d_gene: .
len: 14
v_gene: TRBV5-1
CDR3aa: CASTLTRTSGEQYF
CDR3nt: TGCGCCAGCACCCTGACGAGGACGTCGGGCGAGCAGTACTTC

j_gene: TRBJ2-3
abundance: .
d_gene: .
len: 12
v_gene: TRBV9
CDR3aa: CASSVELDTQYF
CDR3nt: TGTGCCAGCAGCGTTGAGTTGGATACGCAGTATTTT

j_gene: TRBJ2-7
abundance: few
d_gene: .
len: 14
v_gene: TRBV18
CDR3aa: CASSPVLSSYEQYF
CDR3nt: TGTGCCAGCTCACCCGTCTTGAGCTCCTACGAGCAGTACTTC

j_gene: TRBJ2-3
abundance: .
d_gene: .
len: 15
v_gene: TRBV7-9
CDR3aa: CASSLGDYGTDTQYF
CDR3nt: TGTGCCAGCAGCTTAGGAGACTACGGCACAGATACGCAGTATTTT

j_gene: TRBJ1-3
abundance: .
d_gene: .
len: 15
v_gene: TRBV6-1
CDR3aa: CASSENGGIGNTIYF
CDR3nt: TGTGCCAGCAGTGAAAACGGTGGGATCGGAAACACCATATATTTT

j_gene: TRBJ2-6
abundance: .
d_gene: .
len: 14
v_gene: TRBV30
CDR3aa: CAWRSFSGANVLTF
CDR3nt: TGTGCCTGGAGATCGTTCTCTGGGGCCAACGTCCTGACTTTC

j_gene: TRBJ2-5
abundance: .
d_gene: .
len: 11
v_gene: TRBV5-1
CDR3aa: CASRAQETQYF
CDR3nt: TGCGCCAGCCGGGCGCAAGAGACCCAGTACTTC

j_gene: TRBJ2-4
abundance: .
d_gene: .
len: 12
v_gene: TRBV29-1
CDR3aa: CSVKQGRGIQYF
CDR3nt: TGCAGCGTGAAACAGGGACGTGGCATTCAGTACTTC

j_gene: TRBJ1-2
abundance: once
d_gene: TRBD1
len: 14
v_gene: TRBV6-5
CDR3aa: CASSPTGKGYGYTF
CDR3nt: TGTGCCAGCAGTCCGACAGGGAAGGGCTATGGCTACACCTTC

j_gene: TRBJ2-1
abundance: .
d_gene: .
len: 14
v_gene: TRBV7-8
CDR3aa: CASSYSIDVDEQFF
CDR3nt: TGTGCCAGCAGCTACAGCATTGACGTCGATGAGCAGTTCTTC

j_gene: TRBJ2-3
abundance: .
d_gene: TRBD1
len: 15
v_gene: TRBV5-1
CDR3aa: CASSLDGQGSDTQYF
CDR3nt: TGCGCCAGCAGCTTGGATGGACAGGGGTCAGATACGCAGTATTTT

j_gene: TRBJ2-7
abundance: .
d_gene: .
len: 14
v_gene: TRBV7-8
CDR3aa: CACKETSSRLEQYF
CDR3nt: TGTGCCTGCAAAGAAACCAGCAGCCGGCTCGAGCAGTACTTC

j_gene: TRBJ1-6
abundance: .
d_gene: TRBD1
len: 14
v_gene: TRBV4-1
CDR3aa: CASSLSGGSSPLHF
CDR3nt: TGCGCCAGCAGCCTTTCAGGGGGAAGTTCACCCCTCCACTTT

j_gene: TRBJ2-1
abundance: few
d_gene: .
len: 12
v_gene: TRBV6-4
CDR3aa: CASSDEARAQFF
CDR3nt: TGTGCCAGCAGTGATGAGGCCCGAGCCCAGTTCTTC

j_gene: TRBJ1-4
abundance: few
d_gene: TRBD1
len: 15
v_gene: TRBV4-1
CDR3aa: CASSQNGQVGEKLFF
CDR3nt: TGCGCCAGCAGCCAAAACGGACAGGTTGGGGAAAAACTGTTTTTT

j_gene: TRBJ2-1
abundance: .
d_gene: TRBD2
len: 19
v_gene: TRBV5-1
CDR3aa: CASSLFAGLAGGSYNEQFF
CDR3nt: TGCGCCAGCAGCTTGTTTGCGGGACTAGCGGGGGGCTCCTACAATGAGCAGTTCTTC